This T cell receptor beta chain was sequenced during a study of response to subunit inactivated influenza vaccine. Study-wide results and limits: After each seasonal influenza vaccination, few new T cells are recruited, the authors suggested.

The V and J ends lost 6 bases and 2 bases respectively, with 15 bases between them. Germline CDR1 reads MNHNS; CDR2 reads SASEGT. This CDR3 contains 15 residues. TCRdb reanalysed the RT-PCR reads using MiXCR and keeps one entry per CDR3 protein. The sample yields roughly 630,000 distinct CDR3 sequences, around 13% seen once. With regard to this clonotype: Its antigen is undetermined.

This chain uses TRBV6-1 with TRBJ2-3; possible D gene TRBD1, 5 bases. Material: PBMCs from blood, obtained around two weeks before vaccination. This TCR came from a man aged 50 to 60 who received an inactivated influenza vaccine. CDR3 loop: CASSSPDTFTDTQYF. CDR3 sequence (DNA): TGTGCCAGCAGCTCTCCGGACACCTTCACAGATACGCAGTATTTT.